This paragraph reports one T cell receptor beta chain. What it binds is unknown. This CDR3 contains 14 residues. Looked up from germline, CDR1 is LGHDT and CDR2 is YNNKEL (reference sequence). V was shortened by 1 base and J by 4 bases, with 8 bases between the two germline ends. Sample-barcoded 5' priming and a J-beta primer mix drove a second PCR of roughly 6 to 12 cycles. One entry per CDR3 protein results from TCRdb running MiXCR on the 5' RACE reads. The sample contains 790,000 or so distinct CDR3 sequences, roughly three fifths of which appear only once. The data were taken from a study of blood T cells in healthy people across ages. Overall study: T cells yielded about one barcoded beta molecule per two cells through template switching.

Whole-study results and caveats: Diversity figures derived from one million T cells were judged to underestimate the true value. PBMCs left unsorted prevented a conclusive naive versus antigen-experienced comparison. A strong correlation was seen between TCR beta diversity and naive T cell percentage.

Input material: blood. The receptor's source is a man in his forties in good health. The rearrangement joins TRBV3-1 to TRBJ1-5; no clear D. The CDR3 nucleotides are TGTGCCAGCAGCCAAGGTTTCGCGAATCAGCCCCAGCATTTT. Encoded protein: CASSQGFANQPQHF.